This TCR beta chain is drawn from a study of blood T cell repertoires in COVID-19. Turning to the study itself: Some COVID-19 samples were acute and others convalescent; all came from the United States, Italy and Spain. The analysed material was cDNA or gDNA that came from T cells, B-cell-depleted T cells, or PBMCs.

The CDR3 totals 16 residues. CDR1 SGHRS and CDR2 YFSETQ come from the germline V gene. J gave up 7 bases and V 4 bases, and 13 bases lay outside the gene matches. Per the original methods: Amplifying reference gene primers gave estimates of nucleated cell counts. Some clones are missing from TCRdb's copy, which holds only in-frame ones; the method was immunoSEQ multiplex PCR. The V and J calls and clone size are taken from that table; D and trimming were inferred from the DNA. The sample lists 200,000 to 300,000 clones, 80% to 90% occurring once. The chain links TRBV5-1 to TRBJ2-2; the match to TRBD2 covers 7 bases. The TCR comes from a man aged 25-45 years with active or convalescent COVID-19. The sequenced sample was peripheral blood. Here the CDR3 reads CASSRVLAVSGGELFF. CDR3 DNA sequence: TGCGCCAGCAGCCGAGTCCTAGCGGTGAGCGGCGGGGAGCTGTTTTTT. Combining the CDR3 with reference TRBV5-1 and TRBJ2-2 gives the whole variable domain KAGVTQTPRYLIKTRGQQVTLSCSPISGHRSVSWYQQTPGQGLQFLFEYFSETQRNKGNFPGRFSGRQFSNSRSEMNVSTLELGDSALYLCASSRVLAVSGGELFFGEGSRLTVL.